Sequencing of this T cell receptor (beta chain) was carried out in a study of T cells in women clearing cervical HPV infection. Study-wide background: Controls' single incident HPV16 infection cleared within 12 months without precancer. HLA type could not be excluded as a confounder.

For this clone: Its specificity is unknown. The CDR3 end lies 3 residues beyond the end of the read and is filled in from the germline J gene.

General study findings and limits: Repertoire richness, not evenness, was significantly elevated in CIN3+ cases versus controls. Cases and controls were distinguished at AUC approximately 0.8 by richness and V genes.

TCRdb's copy holds only in-frame clones and misses some; the assay was immunoSEQ multiplex PCR. In all, the sample yields about 39,000 clones. Germline V gene lookup returns CDR1 MDHEN and CDR2 SYDVKM. The V segment lost 4 bases and the J segment 9 bases; nucleotides outside the gene matches: 12. The CDR3 has 15 amino acids. The J gene is TRBJ2-1, the V gene TRBV28; 7 nucleotides agree with TRBD1. The sequence came from a woman aged 18 to 75 with a cervical HPV16 infection that either progressed to CIN3+ or cleared (not recorded which). Material: blood buffy coat. This chain's CDR3 is CASSSGTALWGEQFF. The sequenced CDR3 bases are TGTGCCAGCAGTTCCGGGACAGCCCTGTGGGGTGAG.